Sequencing of this TCR beta chain was carried out in a study of technical replicates of blood from a handful of donors. Trimming cost V 6 bases and J 3 bases, with 15 bases left between them. CDR1 is MNHNY and CDR2 is SVGAGI in the germline V gene (reference sequence). This CDR3 spans 15 amino acids. Profiled with immunoSEQ multiplex PCR; TCRdb holds only in-frame clones, not every one. This repertoire shows roughly 15,000 clones, 75% to 90% found once; its top ten account for 9.5% to 15%. The chain couples TRBV6-6 to TRBJ1-5; the D gene is possibly TRBD1 (6 bases). This sequence originates from a human donor in good health. The source material was PBMCs. CDR3 nucleotide sequence: TGTGCCAGCAGCTCCGCGGGGGGCTTCAATCAGCCCCAGCATTTT. Protein: CASSSAGGFNQPQHF.